The 15 T cell receptor beta chains below all came from one sample that was sequenced in a study of T cell responses to AZD1222 COVID-19 vaccine. Some clones are missing from TCRdb's copy, which holds only in-frame ones; the method was immunoSEQ multiplex PCR. Altogether approximately 100,000 clones are present, 91% being singletons, with the ten largest covering approximately 4.5%. The material sequenced was peripheral blood, taken on day 0 of AZD1222 vaccination. The receptor source for this set is an adult in good health.

The DNA for the CDR3 is TGTGCCAGCAGCGTAGGGGCTCGGGGGGCACGGACTGAAGCTTTCTTT. Translating gives CASSVGARGARTEAFF. The rearrangement joins TRBV9 to TRBJ1-1, with a tentative D call TRBD1 (6 bases). V lost 0 bases and J 5 bases, leaving 17 bases between the germline ends. CDR3 length equals 16 residues. CDR1 and CDR2 from the germline V gene are SGDLS and YYNGEE. The whole variable domain, filled in from reference TRBV9 and TRBJ1-1, reads DSGVTQTPKHLITATGQRVTLRCSPRSGDLSVYWYQQSLDQGLQFLIQYYNGEERAKGNILERFSAQQFPDLHSELNLSSLELGDSALYFCASSVGARGARTEAFFGQGTRLTVV.

This chain joins TRBV5-1 and TRBJ2-7, with D unclear. The CDR3 has 13 residues. V dropped 2 bases and J dropped 0 bases, with 6 bases sitting between them. CDR1 and CDR2 (germline): SGHRS, YFSETQ. This CDR3 is CASSLDISYEQYF. Here the CDR3 DNA reads TGCGCCAGCAGCTTAGACATCTCCTACGAGCAGTACTTC.

The DNA for the CDR3 is TGCGCCAGCAGCCAAGTCCGGACAGGGGCCTACGAGCAGTACTTC. Its protein product is CASSQVRTGAYEQYF. This rearrangement joins TRBV4-3 to TRBJ2-7, with 9 bases lining up with TRBD1. Germline V gene data show CDR1 as LGHNA and CDR2 as YSLEER. J lost 2 bases, V lost 1 base, and 3 bases had no gene match. The CDR3 loop spans 15 amino acids.

CDR3 sequence: CASSHRRGRSLLDTEAFF. CDR3 sequence (DNA): TGTGCCAGCAGCCACAGAAGGGGGCGCAGCTTGTTGGACACTGAAGCTTTCTTT. J is TRBJ1-1 and V is TRBV3-1 (or the pseudogene TRBV3-2), with TRBD1 matching 7 bases. This CDR3 comprises 18 residues. Germline V CDR1 and CDR2: LGHDT, YNNKEL (reference sequence). Trimming removed 3 bases from V and 3 bases from J; junction bases left unmatched: 16.

The chain combines TRBV6-5 with TRBJ2-1, with 7 bases that match TRBD2. The germline gives CDR1 MNHEY, CDR2 SVGAGI. The CDR3 runs 16 residues. Trimming cost V 4 bases and J 4 bases; bases outside gene matches: 10. The CDR3 protein is CASSLGLAEHYNEQFF. The CDR3 DNA is TGTGCCAGCAGTTTGGGGCTAGCGGAACATTACAATGAGCAGTTCTTC.

The chain recombines TRBV15 with TRBJ1-1, with 10 nucleotides matching TRBD1. In germline, CDR1 is LNHNV, CDR2 YYDKDF (reference sequence). Trimming cost V 2 bases and J 5 bases; bases outside gene matches: 5. This CDR3 is 15 amino acids long. CDR3 DNA sequence: TGTGCCACCAGCAGAATGACAGGGGGCAGGACTGAAGCTTTCTTT. This gives the protein CATSRMTGGRTEAFF.

V gene TRBV6-2 or TRBV6-3 combines with J gene TRBJ1-2; D is uncertain. The V end lost 2 bases, the J end lost 8 bases, and 9 bases lay between the germline ends. CDR3 length: 12 residues. The germline gives CDR1 MNHEY, CDR2 SVGEGT. The CDR3 bases are TGTGCCAGCAGTTACCAACCTGGAGGCTACACCTTC. Translation gives CASSYQPGGYTF.

The genes are TRBV5-1 and TRBJ1-2; D uncertain. Looked up from germline, CDR1 is SGHRS and CDR2 is YFSETQ. The CDR3 totals 12 residues. V was pared by 0 bases and J by 7 bases, with 7 bases between. The CDR3 region is CASSLATGGYTF. The CDR3 region has the DNA TGCGCCAGCAGCTTGGCTACGGGTGGCTACACCTTC.

The chain couples TRBV9 to TRBJ2-5, with D possibly being TRBD2 (6 bases). V shed 0 bases and J shed 0 bases, with 6 bases lying between them. Germline assignment: CDR1 SGDLS and CDR2 YYNGEE. The CDR3 runs to 14 residues. CDR3 amino acids: CASSVAGDQETQYF. The DNA of the CDR3 is TGTGCCAGCAGCGTAGCGGGGGACCAAGAGACCCAGTACTTC. The full variable domain, in which reference TRBV9 and TRBJ2-5 provide the parts outside the CDR3, is DSGVTQTPKHLITATGQRVTLRCSPRSGDLSVYWYQQSLDQGLQFLIQYYNGEERAKGNILERFSAQQFPDLHSELNLSSLELGDSALYFCASSVAGDQETQYFGPGTRLLVL.

This chain links TRBV18 with TRBJ1-3, with no clear D. The germline V and J ends were trimmed by 3 bases and 4 bases, with 1 base remaining between them. This CDR3 is 11 amino acids long. The germline CDR1 and CDR2 sequences are KGHSH and LQKENI. In DNA, the CDR3 is TGTGCCAGCTCACCCGGAAACACCATATATTTT. Translating it yields CASSPGNTIYF.

A few counts support this clone. The rearrangement links TRBV10-3 to TRBJ2-7; no clear D gene. This CDR3 is 14 amino acids long. The germline V gene encodes CDR1 ENHRY and CDR2 SYGVKD. V was clipped by 5 bases and J by 3 bases, with 14 bases between them. This CDR3 is CAISQKGMGYEQYF. Written as DNA, the CDR3 is TGTGCCATCAGTCAGAAGGGAATGGGCTACGAGCAGTACTTC.

The J gene is TRBJ1-2, the V gene TRBV7-9; TRBD1 matches at 10 bases. Per the germline V gene, CDR1 is SEHNR and CDR2 is FQNEAQ (reference sequence). V shed 0 bases and J 8 bases; nucleotides not matched to a gene: 9. The CDR3 contains 16 residues. The CDR3 nucleotides read TGTGCCAGCAGCTTAGCGCTTGGACAGGGGGTATCCGGCTACACCTTC. As protein: CASSLALGQGVSGYTF.

The chain links TRBV9 to TRBJ1-2; 8 nucleotides agree with TRBD1. Trimming at V came to 4 bases and at J to 4 bases, leaving 9 bases not matched to a gene. The CDR3 has 15 residues. The germline CDR1 and CDR2 sequences are SGDLS and YYNGEE. CDR3 coding DNA: TGTGCCAGCAGCAGCCCCAGGGGGCTCGGCTATGGCTACACCTTC. This gives the protein CASSSPRGLGYGYTF.

A single count supports this clone. The gene calls are TRBV7-2 and TRBJ1-3; tentative D call: TRBD1 (5 bases). The ends were cut back, 5 bases at V and 0 bases at J, with 14 bases in the middle. Germline V gene data show CDR1 as SGHTA and CDR2 as FQGNSA. This CDR3 spans 16 amino acids. CDR3 DNA sequence: TGTGCCAGCAGCACGAACGGGGCCCTCTCTGGAAACACCATATATTTT. Translation gives CASSTNGALSGNTIYF.

This sequence joins TRBV24-1 and TRBJ2-5, with D perhaps matching TRBD1 (6 bases). V lost 4 bases and J 2 bases, leaving 10 bases between the germline ends. Per the germline V gene, CDR1 is KGHDR and CDR2 is SFDVKD. CDR3 length: 14 amino acids. For the CDR3, the DNA is TGTGCCACCAGTGACCCGACAGGTCAAGAGACCCAGTACTTC. It is translated as CATSDPTGQETQYF.